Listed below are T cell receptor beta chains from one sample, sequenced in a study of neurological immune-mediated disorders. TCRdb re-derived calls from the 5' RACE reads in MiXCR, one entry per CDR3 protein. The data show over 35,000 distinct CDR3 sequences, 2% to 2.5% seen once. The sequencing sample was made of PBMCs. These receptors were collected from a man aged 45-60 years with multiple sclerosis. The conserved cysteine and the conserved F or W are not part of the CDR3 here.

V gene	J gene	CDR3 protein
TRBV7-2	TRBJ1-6	ASSPHGTGNSPLH
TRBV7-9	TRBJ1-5	ASSLSGESNQPQH
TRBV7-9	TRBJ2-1	ASSLVFADSNEQF
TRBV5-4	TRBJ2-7	ASSIDTPSKEQY
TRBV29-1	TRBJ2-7	SVVSRSTYEQY
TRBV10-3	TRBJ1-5	AISREGNQPQH
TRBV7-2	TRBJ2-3	ASSFPLAGGTDTQY
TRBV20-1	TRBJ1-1	SARDPGGGNTEAF
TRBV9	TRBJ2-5	ASSDQETQY
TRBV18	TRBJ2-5	ASSPSSGAYQETQY
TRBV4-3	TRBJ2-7	ASSQDRGRGSYEQY
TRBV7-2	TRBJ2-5	ASSDQGRPRVETQY
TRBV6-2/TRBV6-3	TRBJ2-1	ASSPAGGSSYNEQF
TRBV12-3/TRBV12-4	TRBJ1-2	ASSLTGASGYGYT
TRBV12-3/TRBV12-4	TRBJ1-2	ASSSQGQFHGYT
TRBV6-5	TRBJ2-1	ASSYSGQGASNEQF
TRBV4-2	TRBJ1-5	ASSQDRGAGQPQH
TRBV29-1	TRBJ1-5	SVGDRGVNQPQN
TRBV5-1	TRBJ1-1	ASSRGEGTEAF
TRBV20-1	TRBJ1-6	SARGQWNSPLN
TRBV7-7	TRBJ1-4	ASSSGTSFNEKLF
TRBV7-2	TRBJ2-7	ASSLFYEQY
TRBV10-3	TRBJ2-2	AISESTGTYTGELF
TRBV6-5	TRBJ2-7	ASTQLGGYEQY
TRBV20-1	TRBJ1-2	SAREVGGDGYT
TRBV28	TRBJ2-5	ASSFPSKETQY
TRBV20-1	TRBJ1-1	SARDEAF
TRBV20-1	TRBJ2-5	SAPSLETQY
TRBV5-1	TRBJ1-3	ASSLDRGTGNTIY
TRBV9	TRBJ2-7	ASSVAPGPEFEQY
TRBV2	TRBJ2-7	ASSRNPTGGYEQY